These T cell receptor beta chains were read from a single sample in a study of CD8 T cells in ankylosing spondylitis. TCRdb re-analysed the 5' RACE reads in MiXCR, keeping a single row per CDR3 protein. This table has about 330,000 distinct CDR3 sequences, approximately 8.2% appearing once. The sample was blood, either unsorted or a sorted T cell fraction (not recorded which). The source of these receptors is a male donor with ankylosing spondylitis. CDR3s include the opening cysteine and the closing phenylalanine or tryptophan. Each record gives: V gene, J gene, CDR3 protein.

>TRBV7-9|TRBJ2-7
CASSFDSSEQYF
>TRBV14|TRBJ2-7
CASSKASTYEQYF
>TRBV7-9|TRBJ2-1
CASSLAGTGGNNEQFF
>TRBV20-1|TRBJ2-5
CSALGEVGETQYF
>TRBV19|TRBJ2-7
CASSKASDSRLRSEQYF
>TRBV6-2/TRBV6-3|TRBJ2-6
CASSYRTGTTWDGANVLTF
>TRBV7-8|TRBJ2-3
CASSKAGSDTQYF
>TRBV27|TRBJ2-6
CASSLWGTGANVLTF
>TRBV20-1|TRBJ2-1
CSAIGGRAYNEQFF
>TRBV7-3|TRBJ2-1
CASSPSANSYNEQFF
>TRBV6-2/TRBV6-3|TRBJ1-5
CASMGYSNQPQHF
>TRBV28|TRBJ2-2
CASCGLSIVGGELFF
>TRBV20-1|TRBJ1-1
CSARDGGTGGMNTEAFF
>TRBV7-3|TRBJ1-1
CASSLIGAGEAFF
>TRBV6-2/TRBV6-3|TRBJ1-1
CASSTLGTPETEAFF
>TRBV29-1|TRBJ1-5
CSVAPGQGRQPQHF
>TRBV2|TRBJ1-1
CASSEQANTEAFF
>TRBV7-9|TRBJ2-1
CASSPKGLAGANEQFF
>TRBV28|TRBJ2-7
CASSFRGYEQYF
>TRBV6-2/TRBV6-3|TRBJ1-5
CASSLQGGGGQPQHF
>TRBV29-1|TRBJ1-2
CSDLRVTNYGYTF
>TRBV11-1|TRBJ2-1
CASSLRAEMKEQFF
>TRBV3-1|TRBJ2-7
CASSQDRVCYEQYF
>TRBV9|TRBJ1-5
CASSVGWGGTQPQHF
>TRBV2|TRBJ1-5
CASSPHHRPPQHF
>TRBV7-2|TRBJ2-7
CASSLKAGGPRYEQYF
>TRBV6-2/TRBV6-3|TRBJ1-5
CASSYGFRQGGNQPQHF
>TRBV5-6|TRBJ2-7
CASSRMTGDPYEQYF
>TRBV11-3|TRBJ2-5
CASSLGSAGSQETQYF
>TRBV3-1|TRBJ2-1
CASSQVPGLAVINEQFF
>TRBV7-6|TRBJ2-7
CASSVRLAGAHEQYF
>TRBV29-1|TRBJ2-1
CSVEGAGGLDGVNEQFF
>TRBV20-1|TRBJ2-7
CSARAPLAYEQYF
>TRBV29-1|TRBJ2-1
CSVEDLKGTGRLSSYNEQFF
>TRBV25-1|TRBJ2-2
CASSAGLAGGELFF
>TRBV12-3/TRBV12-4|TRBJ1-6
CASSYRDSYNSPLHF
>TRBV12-3/TRBV12-4|TRBJ2-7
CASSLRHGEQYF
>TRBV5-1|TRBJ1-5
CASSSGQSSNQPQHF
>TRBV6-2/TRBV6-3|TRBJ1-5
CASSYSRGGAQPQHF
>TRBV3-1|TRBJ2-7
CASSQWTAYEQYF
>TRBV7-3|TRBJ2-1
CASSLEASGRYNEQFF
>TRBV30|TRBJ1-5
CAWSMTGNQPQHF
>TRBV19|TRBJ2-2
CASSIGWNTGELFF
>TRBV7-9|TRBJ2-1
CASLGGTYNEQFF
>TRBV15|TRBJ2-2
CATSSLGAQSGELFF
>TRBV25-1|TRBJ1-1
CASRKTGQANTEAFF
>TRBV29-1|TRBJ2-5
CSVELGETQYF
>TRBV7-9|TRBJ2-1
CASSPSSGSYNEQFF
>TRBV15|TRBJ1-6
CATRRGKGSYNSPLHF
>TRBV19|TRBJ2-1
CASSRASVWVNEQFF
>TRBV28|TRBJ2-2
CATHSGIKPGELFF
>TRBV27|TRBJ2-7
CASSYGHEQYF
>TRBV11-2|TRBJ1-2
CASRQQGANYGYTF
>TRBV18|TRBJ2-1
CASSPRGDNEQFF